These 5 T cell receptor beta chains originate from one sample sequenced in a study of identical twins. TCRdb re-called the 5' RACE reads through MiXCR, storing one row per CDR3 protein. The data contain around 250,000 distinct CDR3 sequences, approximately 7% of them singletons. The data were also submitted as part of a second study, on yellow fever vaccine responses in identical twins.

Sequences were obtained from memory (CD45RO+) T cells sorted from blood. The origin of the receptors is a woman between 18 and 29 years old in good health.

The V gene is TRBV6-5, the J gene TRBJ2-7; 7 bases fit TRBD1. The CDR3 is 14 residues long. Germline trimming cut 2 bases from V and 3 bases from J; bases unmatched to any gene: 4. Germline CDR1 and CDR2: MNHEY and SVGAGI. CDR3 DNA: TGTGCCAGCAGTTACGAGGCAGGGGGCTACGAGCAGTACGTC. Protein: CASSYEAGGYEQYV.

This clonotype was detected many times. V and J are TRBV6-1 and TRBJ1-5; 9 bases fit TRBD1. Germline V gene data show CDR1 as MNHNS and CDR2 as SASEGT. The CDR3 is made up of 14 amino acids. Trimming at V came to 6 bases and at J to 6 bases, leaving 6 bases not matched to a gene. This chain's CDR3 is CASRPTGGTQPQHF. CDR3 coding DNA: TGTGCCAGCAGACCGACAGGGGGAACTCAGCCCCAGCATTTT.

A few counts support this clonotype. The genes are TRBV6-5 and TRBJ2-2; D might be TRBD1 or TRBD2, each matching 5 bases. The V end lost 0 bases, the J end lost 4 bases, and 15 bases lay between the germline ends. This CDR3 is 17 amino acids long. Germline loops: CDR1 MNHEY, CDR2 SVGAGI. The CDR3 DNA is TGTGCCAGCAGTTACTCGGTCGGGACCTCGGGCACCGGGGAGCTGTTTTTT. This sequence encodes CASSYSVGTSGTGELFF.

This clonotype was seen repeatedly, ten times or more. The chain recombines TRBV6-6 with TRBJ1-2, with unresolved D. The germline gives CDR1 MNHNY, CDR2 SVGAGI (reference sequence). With 5 bases removed from V and 2 bases from J, the gap between germline ends came to 3 bases. CDR3 length equals 11 residues. Here the CDR3 reads CASSRNYGYTF. Here the CDR3 DNA reads TGTGCCAGCAGTCGCAACTATGGCTACACCTTC.

V gene TRBV7-9 combines with J gene TRBJ2-7, with D uncertain. Germline V gene sequence: CDR1 SEHNR, CDR2 FQNEAQ (reference sequence). CDR3 length: 14 amino acids. The germline V and J ends were trimmed by 4 bases and 2 bases, with 12 bases remaining between them. The CDR3 coding sequence is TGTGCCAGCAGCTCCGGACCGCTGCCCTACGAGCAGTACTTC. This sequence encodes CASSSGPLPYEQYF.